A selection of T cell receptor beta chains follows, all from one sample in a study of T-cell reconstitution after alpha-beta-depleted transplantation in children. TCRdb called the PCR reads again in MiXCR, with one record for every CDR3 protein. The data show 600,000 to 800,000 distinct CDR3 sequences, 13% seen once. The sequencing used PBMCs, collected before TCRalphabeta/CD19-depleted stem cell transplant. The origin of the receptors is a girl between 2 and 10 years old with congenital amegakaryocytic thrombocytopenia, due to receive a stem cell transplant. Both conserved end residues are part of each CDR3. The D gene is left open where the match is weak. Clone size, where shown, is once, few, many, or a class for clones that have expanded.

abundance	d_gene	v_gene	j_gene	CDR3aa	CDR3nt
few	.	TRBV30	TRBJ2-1	CAWSPRLDLQFF	TGTGCCTGGAGCCCAAGACTAGACCTCCAGTTCTTC
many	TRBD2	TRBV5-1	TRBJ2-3	CASKLAGVTDTQYF	TGCGCCAGCAAACTAGCGGGCGTCACAGATACGCAGTATTTT
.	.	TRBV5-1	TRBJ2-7	CASSSSPGDEQYF	TGCGCCAGCAGCTCCTCTCCTGGGGACGAGCAGTACTTC
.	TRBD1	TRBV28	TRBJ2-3	CASSLGTGSSATGTQYF	TGTGCCAGCAGCCTCGGGACAGGCAGTTCCGCGACCGGGACGCAGTATTTT
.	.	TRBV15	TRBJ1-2	CATSTESLNGYTF	TGTGCCACCAGCACAGAAAGTTTGAATGGCTACACCTTC
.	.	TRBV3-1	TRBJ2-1	CASSQDPLYNEQFF	TGTGCCAGCAGCCAAGACCCTCTCTACAATGAGCAGTTCTTC
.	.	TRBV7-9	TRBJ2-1	CASSHPFQGNEQFF	TGTGCCAGCAGCCATCCATTCCAGGGCAATGAGCAGTTCTTC
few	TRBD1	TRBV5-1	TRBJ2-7	CASSPMDRGYEQYF	TGCGCCAGCAGCCCAATGGACAGGGGGTACGAGCAGTACTTC
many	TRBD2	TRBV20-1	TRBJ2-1	CSARDPAGGVYNEQFF	TGCAGTGCTAGAGATCCGGCGGGAGGCGTCTACAATGAGCAGTTCTTC
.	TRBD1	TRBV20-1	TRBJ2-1	CSAQGTATYNEQFF	TGCAGTGCTCAAGGGACAGCTACCTACAATGAGCAGTTCTTC
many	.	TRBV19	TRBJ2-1	CASASSWMDEQFF	TGTGCCAGTGCATCTAGCTGGATGGATGAGCAGTTCTTC
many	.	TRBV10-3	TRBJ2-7	CAISESETPDEQYF	TGTGCCATCAGTGAGTCGGAGACCCCCGACGAGCAGTACTTC
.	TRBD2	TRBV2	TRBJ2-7	CASRKGLAETYEQYF	TGTGCCAGCAGAAAGGGACTAGCGGAGACCTACGAGCAGTACTTC
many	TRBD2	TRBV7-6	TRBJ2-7	CASSPRTSGRYEQYF	TGTGCCAGCAGCCCCCGGACTAGCGGGAGGTACGAGCAGTACTTC
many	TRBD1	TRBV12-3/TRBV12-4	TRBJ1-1	CASSLLVGGADAFF	TGTGCCAGCAGTTTATTGGTAGGGGGCGCAGATGCTTTCTTT
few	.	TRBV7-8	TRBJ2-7	CASSSEGGFSYEQYF	TGTGCCAGCAGCTCAGAGGGCGGGTTCTCCTACGAGCAGTACTTC
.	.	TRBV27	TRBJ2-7	CASSLSAGHHYEQYF	TGTGCCAGCAGTTTATCGGCAGGACACCATTACGAGCAGTACTTC
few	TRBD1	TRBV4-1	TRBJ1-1	CASSQGIIRQGLNTEAFF	TGCGCCAGCAGCCAAGGAATAATCCGACAGGGTTTGAACACTGAAGCTTTCTTT
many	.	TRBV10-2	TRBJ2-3	CASGGDTRTDTQYF	TGCGCCAGTGGCGGGGACACCCGCACAGATACGCAGTATTTT
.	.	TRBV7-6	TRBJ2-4	CASSLPVRGVAKNIQYF	TGTGCCAGCAGCTTGCCAGTCCGAGGGGTAGCCAAAAACATTCAGTACTTC
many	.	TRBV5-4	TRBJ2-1	CASRRTRSSYNEQFF	TGTGCCAGCAGGCGGACACGGAGCTCCTACAATGAGCAGTTCTTC
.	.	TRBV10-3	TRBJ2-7	CAISESSGYVYEQYF	TGTGCCATCAGTGAGTCGTCTGGGTACGTGTACGAGCAGTACTTC
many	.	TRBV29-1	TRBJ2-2	CSVEDRQGSNTGELFF	TGCAGCGTTGAAGATCGCCAGGGATCGAACACCGGGGAGCTGTTTTTT
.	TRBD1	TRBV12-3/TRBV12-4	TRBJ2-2	CASSEWTGLGELFF	TGTGCCAGCAGTGAGTGGACAGGCCTCGGGGAGCTGTTTTTT
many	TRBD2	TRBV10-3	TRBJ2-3	CAIRDTSGRGSDTQYF	TGTGCCATCAGGGACACTAGCGGGAGGGGGTCAGATACGCAGTATTTT
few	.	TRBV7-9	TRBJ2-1	CASSLPSWLEQFF	TGTGCCAGCAGCTTACCTAGTTGGCTTGAGCAGTTCTTC
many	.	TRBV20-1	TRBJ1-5	CSAGHYSNQPQHF	TGCAGTGCCGGACACTATAGCAATCAGCCCCAGCATTTT
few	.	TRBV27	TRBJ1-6	CASSLLAQFSPLHF	TGTGCCAGCAGTTTATTGGCACAATTTTCACCCCTCCACTTT
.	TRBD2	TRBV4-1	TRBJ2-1	CASSHYTPGLAPINEQFF	TGCGCCAGCAGCCACTATACCCCGGGACTAGCGCCGATCAATGAGCAGTTCTTC
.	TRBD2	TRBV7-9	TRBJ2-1	CASSPTAGPNEQFF	TGTGCCAGCAGTCCGACAGCGGGGCCCAATGAGCAGTTCTTC
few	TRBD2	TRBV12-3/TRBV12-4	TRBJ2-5	CASSYSGTYQETQYF	TGTGCCAGCTCTTATAGCGGGACTTACCAAGAGACCCAGTACTTC
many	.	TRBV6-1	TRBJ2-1	CASSEDPPSSYNEQFF	TGTGCCAGCAGTGAAGACCCCCCTAGCTCCTACAATGAGCAGTTCTTC
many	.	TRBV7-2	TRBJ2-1	CALVGWNEQFF	TGTGCCTTGGTAGGGTGGAATGAGCAGTTCTTC
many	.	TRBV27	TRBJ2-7	CASSPVGVFVATYEQYF	TGTGCCAGCAGCCCGGTTGGAGTTTTTGTTGCAACCTACGAGCAGTACTTC
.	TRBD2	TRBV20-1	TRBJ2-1	CSANRLAGAYNEQFF	TGCAGTGCCAACCGACTAGCGGGAGCGTACAATGAGCAGTTCTTC
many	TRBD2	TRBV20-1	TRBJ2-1	CSAPGLAGVVEQFF	TGCAGTGCTCCCGGACTAGCGGGAGTAGTTGAGCAGTTCTTC
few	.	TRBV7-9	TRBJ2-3	CASSFRFSSENTDTQYF	TGTGCCAGCAGTTTCCGGTTTTCTAGCGAAAACACAGATACGCAGTATTTT
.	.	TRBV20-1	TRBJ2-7	CSARVPDKGPYEQYF	TGCAGTGCTAGAGTGCCGGACAAGGGCCCCTACGAGCAGTACTTC
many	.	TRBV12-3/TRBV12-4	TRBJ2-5	CASSLVVGSQETQYF	TGTGCCAGCAGTTTAGTGGTGGGCAGCCAAGAGACCCAGTACTTC
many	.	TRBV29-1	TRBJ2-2	CSVVLSTPNTGELFF	TGCAGCGTTGTTTTAAGCACTCCGAACACCGGGGAGCTGTTTTTT
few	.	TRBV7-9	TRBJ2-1	CASRVPRSNEQFF	TGTGCCAGCAGGGTACCCAGGTCCAATGAGCAGTTCTTC
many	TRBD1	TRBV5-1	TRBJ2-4	CASSLPGQGARDIQYF	TGCGCCAGCAGCTTGCCGGGACAGGGGGCTAGAGACATTCAGTACTTC
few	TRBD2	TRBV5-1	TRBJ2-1	CASSLLGREGLVYTLHNEQFF	TGCGCCAGCAGCTTGCTGGGTCGGGAGGGCTTGGTATATACACTGCACAATGAGCAGTTCTTC
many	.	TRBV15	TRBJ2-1	CATGDNGNEQFF	TGTGCCACCGGGGACAACGGCAATGAGCAGTTCTTC
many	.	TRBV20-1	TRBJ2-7	CSASLRRGNYEQYF	TGCAGTGCTAGCTTACGGCGGGGAAACTACGAGCAGTACTTC
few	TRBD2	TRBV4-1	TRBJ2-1	CASSQAGTGGPSSYNEQFF	TGCGCCAGCAGCCAAGCAGGGACGGGAGGACCTAGCTCCTACAATGAGCAGTTCTTC
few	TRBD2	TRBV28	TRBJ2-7	CASSLFSGGLAGVISYEQYF	TGTGCCAGCAGTTTATTTTCAGGGGGACTAGCGGGAGTAATATCCTACGAGCAGTACTTC
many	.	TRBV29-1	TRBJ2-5	CSADGQQETQYF	TGCAGCGCCGACGGACAGCAAGAGACCCAGTACTTC
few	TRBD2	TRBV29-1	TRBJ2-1	CSVRTSGRRNEQFF	TGCAGCGTACGGACTAGCGGGAGAAGGAATGAGCAGTTCTTC
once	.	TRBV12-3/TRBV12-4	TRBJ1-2	CATSPHLRGHTF	TGTGCCACCAGCCCTCACTTACGTGGCCACACCTTC
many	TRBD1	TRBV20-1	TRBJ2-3	CSADRGRDTQYF	TGCAGTGCAGACAGGGGCAGAGATACGCAGTATTTT
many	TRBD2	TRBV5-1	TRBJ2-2	CASSLGGREWSGELFF	TGCGCCAGCAGCTTGGGCGGGAGAGAATGGTCCGGGGAGCTGTTTTTT
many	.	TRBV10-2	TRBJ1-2	CASLVSGGYTF	TGCGCCAGCCTAGTGAGCGGTGGCTACACCTTC